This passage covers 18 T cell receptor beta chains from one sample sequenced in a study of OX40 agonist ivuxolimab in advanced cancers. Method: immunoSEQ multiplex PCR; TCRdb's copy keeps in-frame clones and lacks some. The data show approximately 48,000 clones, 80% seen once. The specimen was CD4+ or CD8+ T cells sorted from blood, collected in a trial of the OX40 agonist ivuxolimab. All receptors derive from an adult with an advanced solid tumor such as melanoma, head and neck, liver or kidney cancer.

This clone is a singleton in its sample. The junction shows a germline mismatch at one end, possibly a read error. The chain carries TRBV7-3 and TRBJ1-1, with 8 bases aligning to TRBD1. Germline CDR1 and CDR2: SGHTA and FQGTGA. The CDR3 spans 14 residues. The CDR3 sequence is CASSEQGAGTEVFF. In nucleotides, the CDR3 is TGTGCCAGCAGCGAGCAGGGGGCGGGGACTGAAGTTTTCTTT.

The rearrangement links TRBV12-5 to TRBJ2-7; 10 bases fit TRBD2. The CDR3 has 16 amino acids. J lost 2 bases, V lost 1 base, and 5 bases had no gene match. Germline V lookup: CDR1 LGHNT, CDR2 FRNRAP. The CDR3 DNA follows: TGTGCTAGTGGTTTGGCGTTAGCGGGGGGTGCCTACGAGCAGTACTTC. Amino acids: CASGLALAGGAYEQYF.

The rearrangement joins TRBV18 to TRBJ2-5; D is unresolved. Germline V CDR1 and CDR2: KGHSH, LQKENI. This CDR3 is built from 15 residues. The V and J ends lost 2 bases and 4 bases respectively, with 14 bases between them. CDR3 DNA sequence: TGTGCCAGCTCACCATCCCCAGCGCCCGGAGAGACCCAGTACTTC. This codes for CASSPSPAPGETQYF.

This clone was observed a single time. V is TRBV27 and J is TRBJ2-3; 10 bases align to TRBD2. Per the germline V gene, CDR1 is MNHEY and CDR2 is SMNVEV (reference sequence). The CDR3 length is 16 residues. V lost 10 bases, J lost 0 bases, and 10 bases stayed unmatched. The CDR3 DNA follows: TGTGCCACCACCGGGGCTAGCGGGGGAAGCACAGATACGCAGTATTTT. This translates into CATTGASGGSTDTQYF.

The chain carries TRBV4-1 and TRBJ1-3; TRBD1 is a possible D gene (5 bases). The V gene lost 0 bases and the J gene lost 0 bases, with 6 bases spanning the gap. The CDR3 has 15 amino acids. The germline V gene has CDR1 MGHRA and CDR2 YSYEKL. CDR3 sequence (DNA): TGCGCCAGCAGCCAAGACGGGGCCTCTGGAAACACCATATATTTT. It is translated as CASSQDGASGNTIYF.

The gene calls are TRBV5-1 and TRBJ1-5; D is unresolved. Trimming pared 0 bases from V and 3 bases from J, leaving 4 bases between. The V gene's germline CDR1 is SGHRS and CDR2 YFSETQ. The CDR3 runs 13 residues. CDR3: CASSLGLNQPQHF. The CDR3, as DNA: TGCGCCAGCAGCTTGGGTCTCAATCAGCCCCAGCATTTT.

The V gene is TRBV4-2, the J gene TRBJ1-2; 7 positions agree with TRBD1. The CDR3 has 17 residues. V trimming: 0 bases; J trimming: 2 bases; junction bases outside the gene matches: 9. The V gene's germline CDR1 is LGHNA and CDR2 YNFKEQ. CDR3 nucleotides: TGTGCCAGCAGCCAAGATGCGGCGACAGGGCAGAACTATGGCTACACCTTC. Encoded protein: CASSQDAATGQNYGYTF.

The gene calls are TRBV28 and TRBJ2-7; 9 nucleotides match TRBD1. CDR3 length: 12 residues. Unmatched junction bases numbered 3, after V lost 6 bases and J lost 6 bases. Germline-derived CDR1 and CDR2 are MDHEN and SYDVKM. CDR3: CASSLQGAEQYF. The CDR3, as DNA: TGTGCCAGCAGCCTACAGGGGGCCGAGCAGTACTTC.

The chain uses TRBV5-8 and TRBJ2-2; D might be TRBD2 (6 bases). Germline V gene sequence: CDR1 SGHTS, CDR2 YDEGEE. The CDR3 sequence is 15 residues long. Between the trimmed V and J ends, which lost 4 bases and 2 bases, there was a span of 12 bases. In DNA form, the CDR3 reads TGTGCCAGCAGCCTCGGGACTCAAAACACCGGGGAGCTGTTTTTT. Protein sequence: CASSLGTQNTGELFF.

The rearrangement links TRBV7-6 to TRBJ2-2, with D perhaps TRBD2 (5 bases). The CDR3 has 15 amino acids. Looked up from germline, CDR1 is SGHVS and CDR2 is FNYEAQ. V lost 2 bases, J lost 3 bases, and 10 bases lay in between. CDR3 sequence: CASSLRGSDTGELFF. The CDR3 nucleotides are TGTGCCAGCAGCTTAAGAGGGAGCGACACCGGGGAGCTGTTTTTT.

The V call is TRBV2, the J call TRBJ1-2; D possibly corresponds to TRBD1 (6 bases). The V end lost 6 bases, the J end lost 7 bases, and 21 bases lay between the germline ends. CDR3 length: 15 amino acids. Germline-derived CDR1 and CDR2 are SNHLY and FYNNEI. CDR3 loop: CASRVQGTRAGGYTF. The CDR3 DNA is TGTGCCAGCAGGGTCCAGGGGACCCGCGCCGGTGGCTACACCTTC.

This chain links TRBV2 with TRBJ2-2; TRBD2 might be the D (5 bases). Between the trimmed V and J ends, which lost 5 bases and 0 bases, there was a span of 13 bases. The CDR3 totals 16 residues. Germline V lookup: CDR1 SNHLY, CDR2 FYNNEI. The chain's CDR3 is CASSPAEASNTGELFF. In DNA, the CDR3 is TGTGCCAGCAGTCCTGCGGAGGCCTCGAACACCGGGGAGCTGTTTTTT.

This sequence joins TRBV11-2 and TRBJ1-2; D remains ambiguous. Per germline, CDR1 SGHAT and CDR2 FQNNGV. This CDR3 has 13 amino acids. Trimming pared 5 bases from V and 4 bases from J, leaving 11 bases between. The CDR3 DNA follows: TGTGCCAGCAGCCCCCTGGTACGCTATGGCTACACCTTC. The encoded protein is CASSPLVRYGYTF.

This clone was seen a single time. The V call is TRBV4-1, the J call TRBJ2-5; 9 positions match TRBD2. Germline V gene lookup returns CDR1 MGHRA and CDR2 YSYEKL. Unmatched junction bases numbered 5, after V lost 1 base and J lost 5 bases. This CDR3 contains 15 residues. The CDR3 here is CASSQVAGVRETQYF. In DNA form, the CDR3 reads TGCGCCAGCAGCCAAGTAGCGGGGGTACGCGAGACCCAGTACTTC.

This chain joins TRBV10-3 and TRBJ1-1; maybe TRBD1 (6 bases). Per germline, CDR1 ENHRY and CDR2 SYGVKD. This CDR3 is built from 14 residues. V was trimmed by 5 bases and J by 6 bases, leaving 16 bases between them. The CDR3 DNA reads TGTGCCATCAGTAGTTCAGGGGACCCACCTGAAGCTTTCTTT. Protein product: CAISSSGDPPEAFF.

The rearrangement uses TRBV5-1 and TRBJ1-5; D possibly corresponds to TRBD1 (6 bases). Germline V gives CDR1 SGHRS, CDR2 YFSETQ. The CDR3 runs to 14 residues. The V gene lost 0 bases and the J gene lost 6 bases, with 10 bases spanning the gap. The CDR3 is CASSLDQGSQPQHF. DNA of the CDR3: TGCGCCAGCAGCTTGGACCAGGGGAGTCAGCCCCAGCATTTT.

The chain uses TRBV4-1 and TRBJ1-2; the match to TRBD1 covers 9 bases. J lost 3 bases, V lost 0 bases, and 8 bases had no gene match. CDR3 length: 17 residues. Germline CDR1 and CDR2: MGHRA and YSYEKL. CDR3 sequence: CASSQEGGGQGHYGYTF. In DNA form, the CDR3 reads TGCGCCAGCAGCCAAGAAGGAGGGGGACAGGGCCACTATGGCTACACCTTC.

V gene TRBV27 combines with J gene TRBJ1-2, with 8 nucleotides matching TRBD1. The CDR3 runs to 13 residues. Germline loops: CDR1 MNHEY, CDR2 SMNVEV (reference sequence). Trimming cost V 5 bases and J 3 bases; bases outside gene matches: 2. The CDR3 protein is CASSKDRDYGYTF. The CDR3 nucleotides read TGTGCCAGCAGTAAGGACAGGGACTATGGCTACACCTTC.